These T cell receptor beta chains were read from a single sample in a study of blood T cell repertoires in COVID-19. Here immunoSEQ multiplex PCR was the method, and the copy in TCRdb shows in-frame clones only, minus some. This sample has 100,000 to 150,000 clones; 70% to 75% occur once, and the top ten carry 4.5% to 6%. Sample: peripheral blood. The receptors stem from a man of 80 years or more with COVID-19, enrolled during active disease. The CDR3 runs from the conserved cysteine through the conserved F or W. D genes are given only for firm matches. Size is stated for part of the rows, as once, few or many counts, or as a class when the clone is expanded.

clone_size j_call d_call v_call cdr3_aa cdr3_nt
. TRBJ2-1 . TRBV21-1 CASSKFKLAGLSSYNEQFF TGTGCCAGCAGCAAATTTAAACTAGCGGGCCTGAGCTCCTACAATGAGCAGTTCTTC
. TRBJ2-5 TRBD2 TRBV5-4 CASSLKVGGQETQYF TGTGCCAGCAGTCTCAAGGTCGGGGGGCAAGAGACCCAGTACTTC
. TRBJ2-5 TRBD2 TRBV3-1/TRBV3-2 CASSPTSGRAGETQYF TGTGCCAGCAGCCCCACTAGCGGGAGGGCGGGCGAGACCCAGTACTTC
. TRBJ2-7 . TRBV7-9 CASSLGSIYEQYF TGTGCCAGCAGCTTAGGGTCTATCTACGAGCAGTACTTC
. TRBJ1-4 . TRBV24-1 CATSDSTGSGEKLFF TGTGCCACCAGTGACTCAACAGGGTCGGGTGAAAAACTGTTTTTT
once TRBJ1-2 . TRBV9 CASNAPTVHGYTF TGTGCCAGCAACGCACCCACAGTACATGGCTACACCTTC
. TRBJ2-3 TRBD2 TRBV5-1 CASSFGLAGGVDTQYF TGCGCCAGCAGCTTCGGACTAGCGGGAGGGGTAGATACGCAGTATTTT
. TRBJ2-7 TRBD1 TRBV5-1 CASSLGTGTYEQYF TGCGCCAGCAGCTTGGGGACAGGGACCTACGAGCAGTACTTC
once TRBJ2-2 . TRBV5-1 CASSYGTPFGELFF TGCGCCAGCAGTTACGGGACACCCTTCGGGGAGCTGTTTTTT
. TRBJ2-7 TRBD1 TRBV6-2/TRBV6-3 CASSHPGQGAFEQYF TGTGCCAGCAGTCACCCGGGACAGGGGGCTTTCGAGCAGTACTTC
. TRBJ1-2 . TRBV7-2 CASKKGDNYGYTF TGTGCCAGCAAAAAGGGGGATAACTATGGCTACACCTTC
. TRBJ2-3 . TRBV18 CASSPGTPSTDTQYF TGTGCCAGCTCACCCGGGACTCCTAGCACAGATACGCAGTATTTT
. TRBJ2-1 TRBD1 TRBV18 CASSNTGDSYNEQFF TGTGCCAGCTCAAATACAGGGGACTCCTACAATGAGCAGTTCTTC
. TRBJ2-1 . TRBV27 CASSLSSGELSNEQFF TGTGCCAGCAGTTTATCTTCGGGAGAATTGAGCAATGAGCAGTTCTTC
once TRBJ1-2 TRBD1 TRBV4-1 CASSLGQGANYGYTF TGCGCCAGCAGCCTAGGACAGGGAGCTAACTATGGCTACACCTTC
. TRBJ1-2 TRBD1 TRBV9 CASSPWDSSYGYTF TGTGCCAGCAGCCCCTGGGACAGCTCCTATGGCTACACCTTC
. TRBJ2-5 . TRBV7-2 CASSLTGLETQYF TGTGCCAGCAGCTTAACAGGGTTGGAGACCCAGTACTTC
. TRBJ2-5 . TRBV5-4 CASTLGGYRVIGETQYF TGTGCCAGCACCTTGGGAGGGTACAGGGTAATCGGAGAGACCCAGTACTTC
once TRBJ2-7 . TRBV7-7 CASSLGGEGHEQYF TGTGCTAGCAGCTTAGGGGGGGAAGGGCACGAGCAGTACTTC
. TRBJ2-5 . TRBV6-5 CASSYPGETQYF TGTGCCAGCAGTTATCCGGGGGAGACCCAGTACTTC
. TRBJ2-5 TRBD2 TRBV10-3 CAIGASGAQETQYF TGTGCCATCGGGGCTAGCGGGGCCCAAGAGACCCAGTACTTC
. TRBJ1-3 . TRBV4-2 CASSQSGDGNTIYF TGTGCCAGCAGCCAGAGCGGAGACGGAAACACCATATATTTT
few TRBJ1-6 . TRBV6-6 CASTLEGPLHF TGTGCCAGCACACTTGAGGGCCCCCTCCACTTT
. TRBJ2-1 . TRBV10-3 CAISDPELLAYGSYNEQFF TGTGCCATCAGTGACCCCGAGCTCCTAGCTTATGGGTCCTACAATGAGCAGTTCTTC
. TRBJ1-1 . TRBV11-2 CASSLEVGGGRTEAFF TGTGCCAGCAGCTTAGAGGTTGGGGGGGGACGCACTGAAGCTTTCTTT
. TRBJ1-2 TRBD1 TRBV28 CASSRGQSYGYTF TGTGCCAGCAGCCGGGGACAGAGCTATGGCTACACCTTC
. TRBJ1-1 . TRBV29-1 CSSSSGLNTEAFF TGCAGCTCTAGCTCGGGCCTCAACACTGAAGCTTTCTTT
. TRBJ2-7 TRBD1 TRBV6-6 CASSDRQGEQYF TGTGCCAGCAGTGATCGACAGGGCGAGCAGTACTTC
. TRBJ1-4 . TRBV3-1/TRBV3-2 CASSLLNEKLFF TGTGCCAGCAGTCTTCTCAATGAAAAACTGTTTTTT
. TRBJ2-2 . TRBV27 CASSLTYTGELFF TGTGCCAGCAGTTTGACATACACCGGGGAGCTGTTTTTT
. TRBJ2-1 TRBD1 TRBV19 CASRAGTAYNEQFF TGTGCCAGTAGGGCAGGGACAGCTTACAATGAGCAGTTCTTC
few TRBJ2-1 . TRBV4-2 CASSQGTSTYNEQFF TGTGCCAGCAGCCAAGGTACTAGTACCTACAATGAGCAGTTCTTC
few TRBJ2-5 . TRBV11-2 CASSLVEGRETQYF TGTGCCAGCAGCCTCGTGGAGGGACGAGAGACCCAGTACTTC
. TRBJ2-7 . TRBV5-5 CASSYQGSYEQYF TGTGCCAGCAGCTATCAGGGTTCCTACGAGCAGTACTTC
. TRBJ2-1 TRBD2 TRBV19 CASNIGTSSGNNEQFF TGTGCCAGTAACATAGGGACATCTAGCGGGAACAATGAGCAGTTCTTC
. TRBJ2-1 TRBD2 TRBV5-1 CASSLGIAGTYEQFF TGCGCCAGCAGCTTGGGGATAGCGGGTACCTATGAGCAGTTCTTC
. TRBJ2-2 . TRBV2 CASGGPQNTGELFF TGTGCCAGCGGAGGGCCACAGAACACCGGGGAGCTGTTTTTT
. TRBJ1-1 . TRBV7-2 CASSQQPGQSEAFF TGTGCCAGCAGCCAACAACCAGGGCAGAGTGAAGCTTTCTTT
. TRBJ2-7 . TRBV21-1 CASSSRGPGRDSCEQYF TGTGCCAGCAGCTCCAGGGGGCCAGGTCGGGACTCGTGCGAGCAGTACTTC
. TRBJ2-7 TRBD2 TRBV5-1 CASSSVAGTSYEQYF TGCGCCAGCAGCTCCGTAGCGGGGACGTCGTACGAGCAGTACTTC
. TRBJ2-2 . TRBV7-3 CASSLNRLGDTGELFF TGTGCCAGCAGCTTAAACCGGCTCGGGGACACCGGGGAGCTGTTTTTT
. TRBJ2-3 . TRBV7-3 CASSLTGTTDTQYF TGTGCCAGCAGCTTAACGGGCACCACAGATACGCAGTATTTT
few TRBJ2-7 . TRBV5-6 CASSWTGRGQGEQYF TGTGCCAGCAGCTGGACAGGGAGGGGACAAGGAGAGCAGTACTTC
. TRBJ2-5 . TRBV28 CASSRGATAQETQYF TGTGCCAGCAGCCGCGGGGCCACCGCGCAAGAGACCCAGTACTTC